A single T cell receptor beta chain is shown here with its context. The sample is drawn from a study of cytomegalovirus exposure and HLA in healthy donors. V was clipped by 2 bases and J by 0 bases, with 11 bases between them. The CDR3 covers 16 residues. Germline V gene lookup returns CDR1 MNHNS and CDR2 SASEGT. The PCR was carried out with 60 Vbeta primers and 13 Jbeta primers. Sequencing was performed with immunoSEQ multiplex PCR; in TCRdb, only in-frame clones are kept and a portion is missing. The sample lists over 100,000 clones; around 77% were seen once. Among the donors, all were healthy bone marrow donors.

The rearrangement joins TRBV6-1 to TRBJ2-1; no reliable D call. The TCR comes from a male donor in good health and CMV-seropositive. Sequenced: PBMCs. This CDR3 reads CASSELGASSYNEQFF. The CDR3 DNA follows: TGTGCCAGCAGTGAATTGGGCGCAAGCTCCTACAATGAGCAGTTCTTC.